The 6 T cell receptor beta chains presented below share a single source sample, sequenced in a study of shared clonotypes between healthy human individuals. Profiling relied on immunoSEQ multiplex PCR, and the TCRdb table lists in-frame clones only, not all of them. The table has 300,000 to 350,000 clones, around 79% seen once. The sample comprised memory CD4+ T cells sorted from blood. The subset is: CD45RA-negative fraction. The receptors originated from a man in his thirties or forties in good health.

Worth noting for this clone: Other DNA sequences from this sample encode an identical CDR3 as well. DNA of the CDR3: TGTGCCAGCAGCTTGGCAGGGGGCAATGAGCAGTTCTTC. Protein: CASSLAGGNEQFF. This chain joins TRBV5-5 and TRBJ2-1; 7 bases line up with TRBD1. Unmatched junction bases numbered 0, after V lost 0 bases and J lost 6 bases. The germline V gene encodes CDR1 SGHKS and CDR2 YYEKEE (reference sequence). The CDR3 extends over 13 amino acids.

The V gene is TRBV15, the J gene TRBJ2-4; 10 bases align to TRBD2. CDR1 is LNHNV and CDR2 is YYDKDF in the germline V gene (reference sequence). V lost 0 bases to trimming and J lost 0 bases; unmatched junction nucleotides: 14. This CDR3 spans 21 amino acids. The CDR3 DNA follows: TGTGCCACCAGCAGAGATCTAGAAGCGGGAGGGCGGTGGGTAGCCAAAAACATTCAGTACTTC. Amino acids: CATSRDLEAGGRWVAKNIQYF.

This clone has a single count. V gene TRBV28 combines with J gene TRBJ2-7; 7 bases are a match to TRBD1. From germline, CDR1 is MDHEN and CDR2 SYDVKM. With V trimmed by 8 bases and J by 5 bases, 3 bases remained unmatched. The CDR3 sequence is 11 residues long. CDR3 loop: CASLDRNEQYF. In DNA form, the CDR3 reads TGTGCCAGCCTGGACAGGAACGAGCAGTACTTC.

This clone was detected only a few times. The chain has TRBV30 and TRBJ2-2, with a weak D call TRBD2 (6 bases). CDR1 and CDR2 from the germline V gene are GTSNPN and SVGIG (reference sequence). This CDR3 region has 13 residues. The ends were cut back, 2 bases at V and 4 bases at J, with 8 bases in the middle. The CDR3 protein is CAWSRTITGELFF. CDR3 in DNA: TGTGCCTGGAGTCGGACTATCACCGGGGAGCTGTTTTTT.

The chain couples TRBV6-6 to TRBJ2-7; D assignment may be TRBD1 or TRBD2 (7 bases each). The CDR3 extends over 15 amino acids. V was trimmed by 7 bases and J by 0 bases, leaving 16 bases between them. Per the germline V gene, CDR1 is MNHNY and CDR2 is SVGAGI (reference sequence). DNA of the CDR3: TGTGCCAGCACCTCCAGGGGGACTAACTCCTACGAGCAGTACTTC. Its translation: CASTSRGTNSYEQYF.

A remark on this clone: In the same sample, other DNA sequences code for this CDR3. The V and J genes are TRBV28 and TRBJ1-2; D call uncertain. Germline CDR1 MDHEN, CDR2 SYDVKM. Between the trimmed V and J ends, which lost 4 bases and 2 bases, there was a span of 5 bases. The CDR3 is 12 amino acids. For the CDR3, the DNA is TGTGCCAGCAGTTCAGTCAACTATGGCTACACCTTC. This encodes CASSSVNYGYTF.